The subject of this entry is one TCR beta chain. Its cognate antigen is unknown. PCR was performed using 60 Vbeta and 13 Jbeta primers. Original data processing: A follow-up analysis tallied approximately 85 million unique TCR beta chains, roughly 11 million shared. Sequencing was performed with immunoSEQ multiplex PCR; in TCRdb, only in-frame clones are kept and a portion is missing. The V and J calls and clone size are taken from that table; D and trimming were inferred from the DNA. The sample records 100,000 or so clones, about 74% being singletons. V lost 0 bases, J lost 0 bases, and 9 bases lay in between. This CDR3 spans 16 amino acids. CDR1 and CDR2 (germline): LGHNA, YNFKEQ. The sample comes from a study of cytomegalovirus exposure and HLA in healthy donors. Study-wide results and limits: In an earlier analysis, most TCR beta V segments were productive about 87% or about 30% of the time. Later analysis showed TCR association rates varying by HLA locus, highest for DRB1 and lowest for HLA-C.

The V call is TRBV4-2, the J call TRBJ2-1; D not certain. This sequence originates from a woman under 30 in good health and CMV-seropositive. The sequenced material came from PBMCs. In DNA form, the CDR3 reads TGTGCCAGCAGCCAAGATTCACTGAGCTCCTACAATGAGCAGTTCTTC. It is translated as CASSQDSLSSYNEQFF.